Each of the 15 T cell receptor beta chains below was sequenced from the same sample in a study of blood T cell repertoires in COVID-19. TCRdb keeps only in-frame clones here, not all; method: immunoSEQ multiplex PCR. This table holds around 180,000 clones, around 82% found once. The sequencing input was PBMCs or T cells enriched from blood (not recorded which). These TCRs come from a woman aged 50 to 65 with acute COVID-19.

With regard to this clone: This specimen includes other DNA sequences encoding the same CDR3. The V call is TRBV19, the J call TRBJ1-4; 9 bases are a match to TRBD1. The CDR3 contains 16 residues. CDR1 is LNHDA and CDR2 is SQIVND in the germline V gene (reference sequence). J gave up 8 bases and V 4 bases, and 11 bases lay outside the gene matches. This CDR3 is CASSNGDRGRSEKLFF. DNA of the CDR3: TGTGCCAGTAGTAACGGCGACAGGGGGAGGTCCGAAAAACTGTTTTTT.

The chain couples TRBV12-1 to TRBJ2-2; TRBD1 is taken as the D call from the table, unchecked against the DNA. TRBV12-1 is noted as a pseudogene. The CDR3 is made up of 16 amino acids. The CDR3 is CASSRLWDRGTGELFF. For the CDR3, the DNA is TGTGCCAGCAGCCGTCTTTGGGACAGGGGCACCGGGGAGCTGTTTTTT.

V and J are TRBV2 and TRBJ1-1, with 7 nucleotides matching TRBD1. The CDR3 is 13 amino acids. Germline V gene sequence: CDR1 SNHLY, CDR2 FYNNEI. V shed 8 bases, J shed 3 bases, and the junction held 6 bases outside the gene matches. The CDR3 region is CASRDSFYTEAFF. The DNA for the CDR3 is TGTGCCAGCCGGGACAGCTTCTACACTGAAGCTTTCTTT.

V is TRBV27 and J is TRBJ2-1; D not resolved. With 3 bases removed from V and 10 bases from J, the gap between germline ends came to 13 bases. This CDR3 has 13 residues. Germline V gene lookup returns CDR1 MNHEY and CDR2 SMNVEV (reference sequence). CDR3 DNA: TGTGCCAGCAGTTTCCATCCGCCACAAGAGCAGTTCTTC. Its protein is CASSFHPPQEQFF.

The CDR3 is CASSLPQGFYGYTF. The CDR3 nucleotides are TGTGCCAGCAGTTTGCCGCAGGGGTTCTATGGCTACACCTTC. This chain links TRBV28 with TRBJ1-2; TRBD1 might be the D (6 bases). V was trimmed by 3 bases and J by 4 bases, leaving 12 bases between them. Germline-derived CDR1 and CDR2 are MDHEN and SYDVKM. This CDR3 contains 14 residues.

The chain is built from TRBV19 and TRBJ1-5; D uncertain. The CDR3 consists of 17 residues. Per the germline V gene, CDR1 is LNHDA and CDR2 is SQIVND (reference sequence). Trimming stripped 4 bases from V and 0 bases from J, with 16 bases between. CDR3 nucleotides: TGTGCCAGTAGTACCCCGGCAGGCTCGTATAGCAATCAGCCCCAGCATTTT. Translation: CASSTPAGSYSNQPQHF.

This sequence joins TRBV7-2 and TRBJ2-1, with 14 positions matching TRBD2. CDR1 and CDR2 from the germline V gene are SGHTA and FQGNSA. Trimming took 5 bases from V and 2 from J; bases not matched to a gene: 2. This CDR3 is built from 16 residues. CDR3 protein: CASSATSGGAYNEQFF. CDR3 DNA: TGTGCCAGCAGCGCGACTAGCGGGGGGGCCTACAATGAGCAGTTCTTC.

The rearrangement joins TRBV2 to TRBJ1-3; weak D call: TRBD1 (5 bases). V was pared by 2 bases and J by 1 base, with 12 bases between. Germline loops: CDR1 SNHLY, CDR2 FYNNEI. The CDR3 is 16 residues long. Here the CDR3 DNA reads TGTGCCAGCAGTGAACTTGGGGGGGGTTCTGGAAACACCATATATTTT. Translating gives CASSELGGGSGNTIYF. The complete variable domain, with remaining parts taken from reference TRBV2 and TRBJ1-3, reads EPEVTQTPSHQVTQMGQEVILRCVPISNHLYFYWYRQILGQKVEFLVSFYNNEISEKSEIFDDQFSVERPDGSNFTLKIRSTKLEDSAMYFCASSELGGGSGNTIYFGEGSWLTVV.

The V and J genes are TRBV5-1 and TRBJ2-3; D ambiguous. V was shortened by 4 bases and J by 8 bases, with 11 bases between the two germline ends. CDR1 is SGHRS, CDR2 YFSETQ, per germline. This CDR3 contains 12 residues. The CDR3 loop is CASSPSSSTQYF. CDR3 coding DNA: TGCGCCAGCAGCCCCTCGTCCAGTACGCAGTATTTT. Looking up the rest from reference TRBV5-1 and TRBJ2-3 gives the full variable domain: KAGVTQTPRYLIKTRGQQVTLSCSPISGHRSVSWYQQTPGQGLQFLFEYFSETQRNKGNFPGRFSGRQFSNSRSEMNVSTLELGDSALYLCASSPSSSTQYFGPGTRLTVL.

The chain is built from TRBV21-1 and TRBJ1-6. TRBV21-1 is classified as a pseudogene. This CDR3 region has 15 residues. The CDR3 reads CASSNPLNTGPPLHF. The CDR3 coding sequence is TGTGCCAGCAGCAATCCGCTAAACACGGGTCCCCCCCTCCACTTT.

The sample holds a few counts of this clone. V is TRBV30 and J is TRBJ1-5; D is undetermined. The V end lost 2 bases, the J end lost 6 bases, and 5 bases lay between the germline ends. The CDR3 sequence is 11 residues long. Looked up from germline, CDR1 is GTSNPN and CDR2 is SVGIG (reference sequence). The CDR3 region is CAWSNGQPQHF. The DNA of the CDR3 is TGTGCCTGGAGTAACGGTCAGCCCCAGCATTTT.

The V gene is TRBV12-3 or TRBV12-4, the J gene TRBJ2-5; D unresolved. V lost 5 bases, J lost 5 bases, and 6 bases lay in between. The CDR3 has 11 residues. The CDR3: CASSQQETQYF. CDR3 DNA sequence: TGTGCCAGCAGTCAACAGGAGACCCAGTACTTC.

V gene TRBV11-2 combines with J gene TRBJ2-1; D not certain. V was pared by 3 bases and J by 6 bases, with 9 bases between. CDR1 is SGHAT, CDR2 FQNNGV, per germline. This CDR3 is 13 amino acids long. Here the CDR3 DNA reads TGTGCCAGCAGCTTCCCTCAGGCCAATGAGCAGTTCTTC. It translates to CASSFPQANEQFF.

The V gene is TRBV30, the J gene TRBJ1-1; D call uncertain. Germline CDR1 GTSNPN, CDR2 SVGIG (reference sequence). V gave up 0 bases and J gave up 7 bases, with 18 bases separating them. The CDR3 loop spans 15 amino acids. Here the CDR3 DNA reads TGTGCCTGGAGTGTTCATATCTTACGTAGTGTTGAAGCTTTCTTT. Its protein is CAWSVHILRSVEAFF.

The CDR3 nucleotides are TGCGCCAGCAGCTTGGCCTCGACAGGGGGTTGGGACACCATATATTTT. It encodes CASSLASTGGWDTIYF. The chain combines TRBV5-1 with TRBJ1-3; 9 nucleotides agree with TRBD1. The CDR3 contains 16 residues. Germline trimming cut 0 bases from V and 8 bases from J; bases unmatched to any gene: 9. The germline gives CDR1 SGHRS, CDR2 YFSETQ.